One and the same sample provided the 31 T cell receptor beta chains below, sequenced in a study of blood T cell repertoires in COVID-19. The assay was immunoSEQ multiplex PCR, and TCRdb's table has in-frame clones only and misses some. The sample gives nearly 250,000 clones, approximately 85% of which show up once; approximately 9% is in the top ten. The specimen was PBMCs or T cells enriched from blood (not recorded which). The origin of the receptors is a woman in her 50s with acute COVID-19.

The genes are TRBV30 and TRBJ1-2; 10 positions agree with TRBD1. With V trimmed by 1 base and J by 5 bases, 10 bases remained unmatched. The germline V gene has CDR1 GTSNPN and CDR2 SVGIG (reference sequence). This CDR3 is 16 amino acids long. CDR3 sequence: CAWSAHVTGGKYGYTF. The CDR3 DNA reads as TGTGCCTGGAGTGCCCACGTGACAGGGGGCAAGTATGGCTACACCTTC.

This clone was recorded a few times. The rearrangement uses TRBV7-2 and TRBJ2-4, with 8 positions matching TRBD2. With V trimmed by 1 base and J by 0 bases, 8 bases remained unmatched. Germline-derived CDR1 and CDR2 are SGHTA and FQGNSA. The CDR3 is made up of 18 amino acids. CDR3 in DNA: TGTGCCAGCAGCTTAGATCGGGGGGGACACCTAGCCAAAAACATTCAGTACTTC. It encodes CASSLDRGGHLAKNIQYF.

This chain joins TRBV5-1 and TRBJ2-2; D perhaps matches TRBD1 (5 bases). V was cut by 3 bases and J by 5 bases, with 20 bases left in between. Per the germline V gene, CDR1 is SGHRS and CDR2 is YFSETQ. This CDR3 is 17 amino acids long. This CDR3 reads CASSSVLGERLTGELFF. Here the CDR3 DNA reads TGCGCCAGCAGCTCCGTGCTAGGGGAAAGGTTAACCGGGGAGCTGTTTTTT.

This clone was seen more than once but under ten times. This chain uses TRBV19 with TRBJ1-2, with D unresolved. With 2 bases removed from V and 0 bases from J, the gap between germline ends came to 16 bases. Germline CDR1 LNHDA, CDR2 SQIVND (reference sequence). This CDR3 has 17 amino acids. The CDR3 sequence is CASSISTFGGANYGYTF. CDR3 bases: TGTGCCAGTAGTATATCTACGTTCGGCGGAGCTAACTATGGCTACACCTTC.

The chain employs TRBV18 and TRBJ1-1; tentatively, D is TRBD1 (5 bases). In germline, CDR1 is KGHSH, CDR2 LQKENI. V gave up 2 bases and J gave up 0 bases, with 13 bases separating them. The CDR3 consists of 16 residues. The DNA of the CDR3 is TGTGCCAGCTCACCAAATACAGGTTACATGAACACTGAAGCTTTCTTT. Residues: CASSPNTGYMNTEAFF. Drawing the rest from reference TRBV18 and TRBJ1-1, the complete variable domain is NAGVMQNPRHLVRRRGQEARLRCSPMKGHSHVYWYRQLPEEGLKFMVYLQKENIIDESGMPKERFSAEFPKEGPSILRIQQVVRGDSAAYFCASSPNTGYMNTEAFFGQGTRLTVV.

V and J are TRBV14 and TRBJ1-1; no clear D gene. This CDR3 is 13 amino acids long. Germline loops: CDR1 SGHDN, CDR2 FVKESK. The germline V and J ends were trimmed by 3 bases and 5 bases, with 10 bases remaining between them. The chain's CDR3 is CASSQYLRTEAFF. The DNA of the CDR3 is TGTGCCAGCAGCCAGTATTTACGGACTGAAGCTTTCTTT.

The count of this clone is one. CDR3 nucleotide sequence: TGTGCCAGCTCACCAAGAAAACTAGCGGGGACCCCCGGCTCCTACAATGAGCAGTTCTTC. It translates to CASSPRKLAGTPGSYNEQFF. The chain uses TRBV18 and TRBJ2-1; 10 bases align to TRBD2. Germline V CDR1 and CDR2: KGHSH, LQKENI. V shed 2 bases, J shed 0 bases, and the junction held 13 bases outside the gene matches. The CDR3 consists of 20 residues.

This chain joins TRBV9 and TRBJ1-2, with 7 bases fitting TRBD1. This CDR3 has 15 amino acids. Germline assignment: CDR1 SGDLS and CDR2 YYNGEE. With 0 bases clipped from V and 8 bases from J, the junction kept 10 bases outside the gene matches. The CDR3 region is CASSVATGQVGGYTF. The CDR3 DNA follows: TGTGCCAGCAGCGTAGCTACTGGACAGGTTGGAGGCTACACCTTC. The full variable domain, its missing parts supplied by reference TRBV9 and TRBJ1-2, is DSGVTQTPKHLITATGQRVTLRCSPRSGDLSVYWYQQSLDQGLQFLIQYYNGEERAKGNILERFSAQQFPDLHSELNLSSLELGDSALYFCASSVATGQVGGYTFGSGTRLTVV.

This clone was picked up one time. The rearrangement joins TRBV9 to TRBJ2-2; no clear D gene. CDR1 SGDLS and CDR2 YYNGEE come from the germline V gene. The CDR3 consists of 13 residues. V was clipped by 1 base and J by 1 base, with 2 bases between them. The CDR3 sequence is CASSVQNTGELFF. The CDR3 bases are TGTGCCAGCAGCGTACAGAACACCGGGGAGCTGTTTTTT.

V gene TRBV6-2 or TRBV6-3 combines with J gene TRBJ1-5, with a possible D match to TRBD1 (6 bases). The CDR3 covers 15 residues. Trimming left V 3 bases short and J 2 bases short, with 11 bases between. CDR1 and CDR2 (germline): MNHEY, SVGEGT. The CDR3 is CASSYRRQGNQPQHF. The CDR3, as DNA: TGTGCCAGCAGTTATCGACGACAGGGCAATCAGCCCCAGCATTTT.

V and J are TRBV19 and TRBJ1-1; no definite D call. CDR1 is LNHDA and CDR2 is SQIVND in the germline V gene (reference sequence). Trimming took off 7 bases at V and 0 bases at J, with 15 bases between the two ends. CDR3 length: 15 residues. The CDR3 DNA reads TGTGCCAGTAAATATTCAGGCTATTTGAACACTGAAGCTTTCTTT. Amino acids: CASKYSGYLNTEAFF.

The chain has TRBV5-4 and TRBJ2-3; weak D call: TRBD2 (7 bases). This CDR3 region has 16 residues. Trimming shortened V by 0 bases and J by 4 bases, and 15 bases separated the two germline ends. In germline, CDR1 is SGHNT, CDR2 YYREEE (reference sequence). In DNA, the CDR3 is TGTGCCAGCAGCTTGGGAACTCGGGGGGCGGCAGATACGCAGTATTTT. Translated: CASSLGTRGAADTQYF.

This sequence joins TRBV6-5 and TRBJ1-5; a possible D gene is TRBD1 (5 bases). Per the germline V gene, CDR1 is MNHEY and CDR2 is SVGAGI. This CDR3 contains 14 residues. Trimming removed 6 bases from V and 4 bases from J, with 13 bases in between. The CDR3 sequence is CASSKGLGNQPQHF. CDR3 in DNA: TGTGCCAGCAGCAAGGGGTTAGGTAATCAGCCCCAGCATTTT.

Here the CDR3 reads CASSPRTRETQYF. The CDR3, as DNA: TGTGCCAGCAGCCCGAGGACTCGGGAGACCCAGTACTTC. This rearrangement joins TRBV7-2 to TRBJ2-5; D is perhaps TRBD2 (5 bases). Trimming took off 5 bases at V and 5 bases at J, with 12 bases between the two ends. CDR1 is SGHTA, CDR2 FQGNSA, per germline. This CDR3 spans 13 amino acids. Filled out from reference TRBV7-2 and TRBJ2-5, the complete variable domain reads GAGVSQSPSNKVTEKGKDVELRCDPISGHTALYWYRQSLGQGLEFLIYFQGNSAPDKSGLPSDRFSAERTGGSVSTLTIQRTQQEDSAVYLCASSPRTRETQYFGPGTRLLVL.

The chain joins TRBV30 to TRBJ2-5; D is possibly TRBD2 (5 bases). This CDR3 region has 13 residues. V dropped 5 bases and J dropped 4 bases, with 14 bases sitting between them. Germline assignment: CDR1 GTSNPN and CDR2 SVGIG (reference sequence). The CDR3 DNA sequence: TGTGCCTGGGAGCGAGGGTTGGGAGAGACCCAGTACTTC. This encodes CAWERGLGETQYF.

Only one count was recorded for this clone. V gene TRBV18 combines with J gene TRBJ2-4; D is possibly TRBD1 (6 bases). The CDR3 is made up of 16 amino acids. Trimming shortened V by 4 bases and J by 8 bases, and 21 bases separated the two germline ends. The germline gives CDR1 KGHSH, CDR2 LQKENI. CDR3 nucleotide sequence: TGTGCCAGCTCACTGGGGGCAACAGGGTCGTGGGACATTCAGTACTTC. It is translated as CASSLGATGSWDIQYF.

V usage is TRBV7-2 and J usage is TRBJ1-1; possible D gene TRBD1, 6 bases. CDR3 length equals 14 residues. Germline CDR1 SGHTA, CDR2 FQGNSA. The V end lost 2 bases, the J end lost 1 base, and 8 bases lay between the germline ends. The CDR3 sequence is CASSLRGTNTEAFF. Written as DNA, the CDR3 is TGTGCCAGCAGCTTAAGGGGGACGAACACTGAAGCTTTCTTT.

The V and J genes are TRBV6-1 and TRBJ2-5; possible D gene TRBD2, 7 bases. Trimming removed 0 bases at V and 1 base at J, with 18 bases between. The CDR3 consists of 18 residues. Germline-derived CDR1 and CDR2 are MNHNS and SASEGT. The CDR3 protein is CASSEALQGGGLQETQYF. In nucleotides, the CDR3 is TGTGCCAGCAGTGAAGCGCTTCAGGGCGGGGGCCTCCAAGAGACCCAGTACTTC.

This rearrangement joins TRBV9 to TRBJ2-5; tentatively, D is TRBD1 (6 bases). Per the germline V gene, CDR1 is SGDLS and CDR2 is YYNGEE. Between the trimmed V and J ends, which lost 3 bases and 2 bases, there was a span of 14 bases. The CDR3 runs to 15 residues. The CDR3 reads CASSGSTGPQETQYF. Here the CDR3 DNA reads TGTGCCAGCAGCGGATCCACAGGGCCGCAAGAGACCCAGTACTTC.

This clone was picked up one time. The V call is TRBV30, the J call TRBJ1-1, with no clear D. CDR1 and CDR2 (germline): GTSNPN, SVGIG (reference sequence). The CDR3 is 11 residues long. Trimming cost V 0 bases and J 11 bases, with 10 bases left between them. CDR3 coding DNA: TGTGCCTGGAGTGTACTCGTAATTGCTTTCTTT. Amino acid sequence: CAWSVLVIAFF.

V usage is TRBV11-3 and J usage is TRBJ2-3; the match to TRBD1 covers 9 bases. With 4 bases clipped from V and 2 bases from J, the junction kept 7 bases outside the gene matches. The CDR3 contains 16 residues. Germline values: CDR1 SGHNT, CDR2 YENEEA. The chain's CDR3 is CASSSSGTGFTDTQYF. For the CDR3, the DNA is TGTGCCAGCAGCTCATCCGGGACAGGGTTCACAGATACGCAGTATTTT.

J is TRBJ2-1 and V is TRBV7-2, with TRBD2 identical over 10 bases. Losses at the gene ends were 2 bases for V and 6 bases for J; bases not matched to a gene: 7. Germline loops: CDR1 SGHTA, CDR2 FQGNSA. The CDR3 is made up of 16 amino acids. CDR3 protein: CASSLRSSGGLNEQFF. The CDR3 DNA reads as TGTGCCAGCAGCTTAAGGTCTAGCGGGGGCCTCAATGAGCAGTTCTTC.

V and J are TRBV19 and TRBJ1-5, with a tentative D call TRBD1 (6 bases). Germline V gives CDR1 LNHDA, CDR2 SQIVND (reference sequence). The CDR3 extends over 14 amino acids. Between the trimmed V and J ends, which lost 5 bases and 2 bases, there was a span of 10 bases. The CDR3 bases are TGTGCCAGTAGTCAGGGGATGGGCAATCAGCCCCAGCATTTT. Amino acid sequence: CASSQGMGNQPQHF.

The V and J genes are TRBV29-1 and TRBJ2-1, with 13 bases identical to TRBD2. Germline CDR1 is SQVTM and CDR2 is ANQGSEA. This CDR3 has 17 residues. Trimming took 4 bases from V and 4 from J; bases not matched to a gene: 10. The CDR3: CSVGVMGLAGFYNEQFF. DNA for the CDR3: TGCAGCGTTGGGGTGATGGGACTAGCGGGGTTTTACAATGAGCAGTTCTTC.

The rearrangement uses TRBV7-6 and TRBJ2-2; possible D gene TRBD2, 5 bases. The V end was cut by 3 bases, the J end by 1 base, with 9 bases between. Germline CDR1 and CDR2: SGHVS and FNYEAQ. There are 15 residues in the CDR3. The CDR3, as DNA: TGTGCCAGCAGCTTTGGGGAGATGAACACCGGGGAGCTGTTTTTT. This encodes CASSFGEMNTGELFF. Full variable domain (outside the CDR3, taken from reference TRBV7-6 and TRBJ2-2): GAGVSQSPRYKVTKRGQDVALRCDPISGHVSLYWYRQALGQGPEFLTYFNYEAQQDKSGLPNDRFSAERPEGSISTLTIQRTEQRDSAMYRCASSFGEMNTGELFFGEGSRLTVL.

Regarding this clone: This specimen includes other DNA sequences encoding the same CDR3. This chain joins TRBV4-3 and TRBJ1-2, with a tentative D call TRBD1 (5 bases). Germline values: CDR1 LGHNA, CDR2 YSLEER. The V and J ends lost 3 bases and 4 bases respectively, with 9 bases between them. The CDR3 extends over 13 amino acids. Here the CDR3 reads CASSQQGSYGYTF. The CDR3, as DNA: TGCGCCAGCAGCCAGCAGGGAAGCTATGGCTACACCTTC.

The V call is TRBV3-1 (or the pseudogene TRBV3-2), the J call TRBJ2-7; perhaps TRBD1 as D (6 bases). Trimming took 3 bases from V and 5 from J, leaving 8 bases between them. The length of the CDR3 is 12 residues. CDR1 and CDR2 from the germline V gene are LGHDT and YNNKEL (reference sequence). The CDR3 is CASSQGAHEQYF. CDR3 DNA: TGTGCCAGCAGCCAGGGGGCCCACGAGCAGTACTTC.

This chain links TRBV19 with TRBJ1-1; no firm D call. The germline gives CDR1 LNHDA, CDR2 SQIVND (reference sequence). This CDR3 has 14 amino acids. V lost 3 bases to trimming and J lost 2 bases, with 10 bases between them. CDR3 DNA sequence: TGTGCCAGTAGTATCAGAGGGCTCAACACTGAAGCTTTCTTT. It yields the protein CASSIRGLNTEAFF.

This rearrangement joins TRBV6-1 to TRBJ1-3; TRBD1 aligns across 7 bases. V dropped 2 bases and J dropped 1; count of bases not matched to a gene: 5. The CDR3 runs 16 residues. Germline V gene sequence: CDR1 MNHNS, CDR2 SASEGT. This CDR3 is CASSETGQSSGNTIYF. In nucleotides, the CDR3 is TGTGCCAGCAGTGAAACGGGACAGTCGTCTGGAAACACCATATATTTT.

The rearrangement uses TRBV25-1 and TRBJ1-3; D ambiguous. The CDR3 has 14 amino acids. Germline V gives CDR1 MGHDK, CDR2 SYGVNS. The V end lost 5 bases, the J end lost 2 bases, and 10 bases lay between the germline ends. CDR3: CASSIGRPGNTIYF. Here the CDR3 DNA reads TGTGCCAGCAGTATAGGCAGGCCTGGAAACACCATATATTTT.

The V gene is TRBV2, the J gene TRBJ1-2; the match to TRBD1 covers 8 bases. The germline V gene encodes CDR1 SNHLY and CDR2 FYNNEI. CDR3 size: 13 residues. Germline trimming cut 10 bases from V and 4 bases from J; bases unmatched to any gene: 8. The CDR3 region has the DNA TGTGCCACCGACGGACAGGGCGGCTATGGCTACACCTTC. It specifies CATDGQGGYGYTF.